This T cell receptor beta chain was identified during a study of cytomegalovirus exposure and HLA in healthy donors (TCRdb year 2017). Concerning the study at large: According to an earlier analysis of a few hundred of the donors, about 190 million T cells yielded approximately 120 million unique TCR beta sequences and around 300 Gb of sequence data. Approximately 330 gigabases of sequencing data and approximately 92 million unique TCR sequences made up an early release that covered some 640 HLA-typed donors. Among the roughly 390 genotyped donors, about 83% belonged to the genetic ancestry cluster associated with self-reported Caucasian donors. The study aimed to test whether signatures of past pathogen exposure could be identified by cataloging public T cell receptors. The study used immunosequencing to profile the T cell repertoires of approximately 650 subjects and linked those repertoires to cytomegalovirus serostatus. A separate validation cohort of some 130 different subjects was used in addition to the approximately 700-subject first cohort. High-throughput TCR immunosequencing, statistical association of individual TCRs with disease status, and machine learning were combined to predict cytomegalovirus infection status. To study patterns of TCR occurrence, a later analysis re-analyzed previously published TCR beta repertoires from 650 to 750 donors and added high-resolution HLA genotyping. Rather than using new phenotypic data, the later analysis identified candidate immune exposures from TCR beta sequences and from how often those sequences occurred across donors. An earlier analysis of 500 to 750 of the donors applied high-throughput TCR beta sequencing to assess whether each TCR beta V gene segment acted as functional or pseudogenic. Alongside the repertoire data, information on donor age, sex, ethnicity and CMV serostatus was compiled. Genome-wide SNP genotypes for about 60% of the roughly 700 donors were used in a later genetic analysis, which treated that subset as a discovery cohort. All discovery cohort repertoires had been generated on a single sequencing platform. Both class I and class II loci were covered by HLA typing, at four-digit resolution. Typing coverage varied by locus: about 620-630 donors for A, B, C, DRB1 and DQB1; 500 to 550 for DQA1; about 590 for DPA1; some 470 for DPB1. Four or five DR-DQ haplotypes were treated as single units for association and clustering because of strong linkage in the cohort. Among 300 to 500 genotyped donors of the cohort, an average of approximately 200,000 unique TCR beta nucleotide sequences was sequenced per donor, of which about 19% were non-productive.

The cohort comprised 710 or so healthy bone marrow donors. At the time of sampling, every cohort member was nominally healthy, though immune exposures that went unrecorded were likely present. The donor tested CMV seronegative and was one of the 352 seronegative cohort members. A peripheral blood sample was provided by each donor, and peripheral blood mononuclear cells were used for TCR beta sequencing. The Qiagen DNeasy Blood Extraction Kit was used to extract genomic DNA from the blood cell samples. As concerns this clone: Its antigen is currently not known. Base quality data are lacking; no much larger clone is found one base away.

Findings and caveats that apply to the study as a whole: Linkage disequilibrium might explain the correlated functional status among segregating V segments, but an unknown experimental factor could not be ruled out. Most TCR sequences were seen in very few donors, while some public TCRs were found in many individuals. The cohort was sequenced for TCR beta chains only, and without alpha or paired-chain data the features that could be detected were limited. Several of the top co-occurrence clusters appeared to be linked to parvovirus B19, influenza, CMV and Epstein-Barr virus, according to a later analysis. The presence/absence analyses assumed that sequencing depth was roughly uniform across donors, and that assumption may not be true. In vitro tests confirmed that a few of the cytomegalovirus-associated TCR beta chains recognize cytomegalovirus antigens. According to a later genetic analysis, donors in an Asian-associated ancestry cluster had fewer N-insertions in productive TCRs than the approximately 650-donor mean. Because counts were too low, approximately 15 rarely observed V segments, including chromosome 9 orphons, were excluded from the earlier analysis of 500 to 700 of the donors. Broadly in line with IMGT annotations, most TCR beta V segments showed up in productive rearrangements about 87% or about 30% of the time in an earlier analysis of roughly 590 of the donors. A later genetic analysis associated a missense DCLRE1C variant with V-gene and J-gene trimming of TCR beta chains, and an independent cohort replicated the association. Some IMGT-functional V segments, including TRBV6-2 and TRBV6-3, could not be distinguished by the 87-base-pair reads and were therefore excluded. According to the authors, the approach could potentially be generalized to other disease states and immunological phenotypes. Cytomegalovirus status was reported to be diagnosed by the classifier with high specificity and sensitivity in both the original and validation cohorts. Strong co-occurrence of HLA alleles, especially DR and DQ, made assigning TCR associations to individual alleles difficult. For the cohort, immune exposure information was limited to CMV serostatus. Because some donors lacked HLA typing at each locus, the association tests relied only on the typed subset. In a later analysis, most CMV-associated TCR beta chains were found to appear HLA-restricted, with HLA associations seemingly driven largely by CMV exposure. A group of highly shared sequence variants was considered likely to be a technical artifact of the sequencing pipeline. In a later analysis, HLA-associated TCR beta chains showed more clonal expansion and lower generation probabilities than non-associated chains that were equally common. In a later analysis, the rate of TCR association differed among HLA loci, with DRB1 alleles having the most associated TCRs and HLA-C alleles having the fewest. At a false discovery rate of 0.05, a later analysis linked some 18,000 TCR beta sequences to specific HLA alleles. A further reported finding was that TCR beta sequences accurately predicted the HLA-A and HLA-B alleles for most subjects in the first cohort. The study gave a list of around 170 TCR beta chains associated with cytomegalovirus.

The library came from the immunoSEQ multiplex PCR assay. For the multiplex PCR, a mixture combining 60 forward primers for TCR Vbeta segments and 13 reverse primers for TCR Jbeta segments was used. The CDR3 region of rearranged TCR beta genes was amplified from genomic DNA by a multiplex PCR assay. The Illumina HiSeq System was used to sequence the amplified TCR beta libraries as 87-base-pair reads. The study's processing was this. A later analysis tallied 75 million to 95 million unique TCR beta chains across the approximately 670 repertoires, and about 10 million of those chains were shared by two or more donors. Raw reads were error-corrected and collapsed into unique sequences with a nearest-neighbor algorithm that merged closely related sequences to remove PCR and sequencing errors. CDR3 sequences were aligned to IMGT reference sequences to assign V, D and J gene segments. For a sequence to be retained, a match of at least six nucleotides to both a V gene segment and a J gene segment was required. A rearrangement counted as productive if the CDR3 had no stop codons and remained in frame with V and J, and every other rearrangement counted as non-productive. CDR3 was defined by IMGT convention, running from the second conserved V-encoded cysteine to the conserved J-encoded phenylalanine. The earlier analysis of approximately 500 of the donors excluded sequences that lacked an unambiguous match to a single V gene segment. In an earlier analysis of roughly 600 of the donors, a V segment was called functional when productive rearrangements were above 56.7%, and segregating when the standard deviation between donors exceeded 5%. To diagnose cytomegalovirus status from the catalog of TCR beta chain sequences, a statistical classification framework was built. A later analysis assigned V and J genes by comparing TCR nucleotide sequences with IMGT/GENE-DB human TR gene sequences. In a later analysis, CDR3 sequences and most-parsimonious VDJ recombination scenarios were assigned using the TCRdist pipeline. A later analysis defined each TCR beta chain by its CDR3 amino acid sequence plus V-gene family, and excluded reads lacking a unique V-gene family. A later analysis removed roughly 590 highly shared, low-generation-probability nucleotide sequences to deal with suspected cross-contamination and a sequencing artifact. In a later analysis, a clonal expansion index was calculated for each public chain from normalized within-repertoire ranks of inferred template counts. In a later analysis, generation probabilities were computed using a VDJ recombination model fitted to out-of-frame rearrangements, and the results were checked against IGoR. Hypergeometric tests were used in a later analysis to score TCR-TCR, TCR-HLA and TCR-CMV co-occurrence, with a repertoire-size bias correction applied to the TCR pairs. In a later analysis, false discovery rates were estimated by permuting HLA or CMV assignments 20 times. In a later analysis, co-occurring TCRs were grouped with DBSCAN, and TCRdist sequence similarity was added when clustering was performed within HLA-allele-positive subsets. Co-occurrence clustering excluded repertoires with fewer than 30,000 or more than 120,000 public chains, plus five with anomalous nucleotide sharing. Imported from immuneACCESS, the table was reduced by TCRdb to in-frame sequences with V and J called. These copies leave out some clones; in studies compared against another copy, an unresolved V gene accounts for under half, and the cause of the remainder is not known. V and J calls and clone size come straight from that table; D and trimming were deduced from the DNA. The sample contains a few hundred thousand clones, more than 60% of them found a single time. Clones ranked in the top ten supply less than 20% of the sample.

Reading the germline V gene gives CDR1 SNHLY and CDR2 FYNNEI. Here V drops 4 bases and J drops 5 bases, and the junction holds 4 bases not matched to any gene. The CDR3 has 14 amino acids, counting the end cysteine and phenylalanine. The read is trimmed to its CDR3 DNA, 42 bases read in frame from base 1. The sequencing sample was made of PBMCs. The V and J segments used are TRBV2 and TRBJ2-7; 11 middle bases align to TRBD2. This TCR derives from a man aged 35 to 55 in good health and CMV-seronegative. The DNA reads TGTGCCAGCAGTGCCCTAGCGGGAGGCCACGAGCAGTACTTC. This codes for CASSALAGGHEQYF.